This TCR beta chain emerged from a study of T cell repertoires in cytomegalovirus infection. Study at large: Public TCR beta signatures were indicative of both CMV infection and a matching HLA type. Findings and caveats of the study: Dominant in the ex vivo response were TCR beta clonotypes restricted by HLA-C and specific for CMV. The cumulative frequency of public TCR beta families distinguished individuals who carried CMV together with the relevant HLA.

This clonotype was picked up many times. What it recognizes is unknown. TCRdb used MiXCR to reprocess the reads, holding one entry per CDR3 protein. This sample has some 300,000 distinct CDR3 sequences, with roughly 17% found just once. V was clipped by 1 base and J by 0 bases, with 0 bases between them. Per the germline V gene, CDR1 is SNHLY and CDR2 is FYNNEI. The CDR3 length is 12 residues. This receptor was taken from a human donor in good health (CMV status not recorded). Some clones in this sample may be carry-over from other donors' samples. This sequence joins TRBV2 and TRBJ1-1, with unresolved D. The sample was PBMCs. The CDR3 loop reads CASSEVNTEAFF. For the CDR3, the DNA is TGTGCCAGCAGTGAAGTGAACACTGAAGCTTTCTTT.